The source of this TCR beta chain is a study of post-analysis software for immune sequencing data. Study-level information: Recorded subtypes: relapsing-remitting, secondary progressive, progressive-relapsing; some patients unannotated.

A word on this clonotype: Its target is not known.

Regarding the study as a whole: The study found TRBV5-6, TRBV5-1 and TRBV20-1 among about five TRBV segments more frequent in patients than controls. For normalized Chao1 diversity, multiple sclerosis patients scored significantly lower than controls did.

The authors incorporated unique molecular identifiers into the TCR beta cDNA libraries. Once about 0.95 to 10 million T cells were used, roughly 490,000 cDNA molecules resulted. TCRdb itself ran the PCR reads through MiXCR, one entry per CDR3 protein. The table includes 380,000 or so distinct CDR3 sequences, less than 40% detected once. Trimming pared 0 bases from V and 5 bases from J, leaving 18 bases between. There are 16 residues in the CDR3. CDR1 and CDR2 from the germline V gene are SQVTM and ANQGSEA. Sequencing was performed on blood. The chain employs TRBV29-1 and TRBJ2-3; D possibly uses TRBD1 or TRBD2 (7 bases each). This receptor was obtained from a girl aged 5-17 years with multiple sclerosis. DNA of the CDR3: TGCAGCGTTGAAGATCTCAGGGGGGCGGGGGAAGATACGCAGTATTTT. Translating it yields CSVEDLRGAGEDTQYF.